This TCR beta chain stems from a study of T cell repertoires in cytomegalovirus infection. Study outcomes and limitations: Ex vivo, HLA-C-restricted CMV-specific TCR beta clonotypes prevailed over the rest of the response.

Points on this clonotype: Its antigen remains unidentified.

MiXCR, applied by TCRdb to the reads, yields one record per CDR3 protein. The data show about 740,000 distinct CDR3 sequences, with 35% to 40% seen just once and around 3% held by the top ten. CDR3 size: 15 residues. Per the germline V gene, CDR1 is MNHEY and CDR2 is SVGEGT. With 6 bases removed from V and 1 base from J, the gap between germline ends came to 13 bases. This clonotype originated in a human donor in good health (CMV status not recorded). Some clones in this sample may be carry-over from other donors' samples. Sequencing was performed on PBMCs. The rearrangement links TRBV6-2 or TRBV6-3 to TRBJ2-1; D is uncertain. CDR3 in DNA: TGTGCCAGCAGGTTCACAGACGGGTCCTACAATGAGCAGTTCTTC. It encodes CASRFTDGSYNEQFF.